This entry lists 2 T cell receptor beta chains sequenced from one sample in a study of regulatory T cells in long-lasting Graves disease. Time point reported: newly diagnosed GD, antithyroid drugs for less than 3 months. The TCR library was prepared using RNA isolated from PBMCs. Arm-PCR of CDR3 regions with iRepertoire HTBI primers generated TCR beta libraries. Each CDR3 protein is one row after TCRdb ran MiXCR on the multiplex PCR reads. Of roughly 510,000 distinct CDR3 sequences in the sample, around 16% were seen once. The same sample was also used in a study of T cells in Graves' hyperthyroidism and ophthalmopathy.

The sequencing used peripheral blood mononuclear cells (PBMCs), collected at new diagnosis, from a patient treated with antithyroid drugs. These receptors were taken from a young man with Graves disease.

As for this clonotype: A much larger clone lies a single base off, so this may be a read error. The chain has TRBV28 and TRBJ2-2; maybe TRBD2 (5 bases). Looked up from germline, CDR1 is MDHEN and CDR2 is SYDVKM. The CDR3 covers 14 residues. The CDR3 is CTSSQRTNTGELFF. DNA for the CDR3: TGTACCAGCAGCCAGCGGACGAACACCGGGGAGCTGTTTTTT.

This clonotype was counted at least ten times. The V gene is TRBV20-1, the J gene TRBJ2-1; D is perhaps TRBD2 (6 bases). This CDR3 region has 16 residues. Deletions cut 3 bases from V and 2 bases from J, with 17 bases between. CDR1 is DFQATT and CDR2 is SNEGSKA in the germline V gene (reference sequence). DNA of the CDR3: TGCAGTGCTAGTCGTACTAGCTCCCTCCCCTACAATGAGCAGTTCTTC. It yields the protein CSASRTSSLPYNEQFF.